Reported below is one T cell receptor beta chain. Its cognate antigen is unknown. CDR1 is GTSNPN, CDR2 SVGIG, per germline (reference sequence). CDR3 size: 14 residues. The V end lost 3 bases, the J end lost 6 bases, and 18 bases lay between the germline ends. The data were obtained in a study of response to subunit inactivated influenza vaccine. Study-level points and caveats: It was the authors' suggestion that each seasonal influenza vaccination recruits few new T cells.

TCRdb re-called the RT-PCR reads through MiXCR, storing one row per CDR3 protein. Altogether about 650,000 distinct CDR3 sequences are present, 11% to 15% being singletons, with the ten largest covering roughly 7.2%. This chain joins TRBV30 and TRBJ2-7; the D gene is possibly TRBD1 (7 bases). Source: PBMCs from blood, taken approximately 15 days before vaccination. This receptor was identified in a man aged 45-60 years who received an inactivated influenza vaccine. The CDR3 region is CAWRRDSDLGEQYF. The CDR3 coding sequence is TGTGCCTGGAGGCGGGACAGTGACCTTGGCGAGCAGTACTTC.